The clone carrying this T cell receptor (beta chain) has just a few counts. Its antigen is currently unknown. Sorted populations all exceeded 95% purity. Germline CDR1 ENHRY, CDR2 SYGVKD. The CDR3 runs to 15 residues. V dropped 9 bases and J dropped 5; count of bases not matched to a gene: 8. This sample was included in a study of beta chain features in type 1 diabetes. Study-wide background: Patient and healthy donor groups were alike in age, gender and cell yields. Summed over all samples, the examined sorted cells came to 107,917,701.

Study outcomes and limitations: A moderate, significant TCRB CDR3 shortening appeared in type 1 diabetes across four CD4+ subsets. VDJ junctions from type 1 diabetes patients carried fewer insertions and larger deletions.

Reverse transcribing all isolated RNA meant expressed TCRB transcripts were sequenced. The method was immunoSEQ multiplex PCR; TCRdb's version includes in-frame clones alone and lacks a portion of them. The sample contains some 240,000 clones, roughly 17% of which appear only once. The sample comprised naive CD4+ T cells from blood. The TCR originated in a young man with type 1 diabetes. The gene calls are TRBV10-3 and TRBJ2-1, with 12 bases fitting TRBD2. The DNA of the CDR3 is TGTGCCATACGGACTAGCGGGAATAACGACAATGAGCAGTTCTTC. Translating it yields CAIRTSGNNDNEQFF.